A single sample is the source of the 25 T cell receptor beta chains below, sequenced in a study of neurological immune-mediated disorders. TCRdb ran MiXCR on the 5' RACE reads and lists one entry per CDR3 protein. The data hold tens of thousands of distinct CDR3 sequences, with roughly an eighth observed a single time. The time point here: longitudinal time-point 1 (baseline). Material for sequencing was PBMCs. The receptors shown here come from a female donor with HTLV-1-associated myelopathy (HAM/TSP).

The V gene is TRBV5-1, the J gene TRBJ2-4, with a weak D call TRBD1 (6 bases). With 4 bases removed from V and 1 base from J, the gap between germline ends came to 15 bases. CDR3 length: 16 residues. Germline CDR1 SGHRS, CDR2 YFSETQ. CDR3 nucleotides: TGCGCCAGCAGCGATTCAGGGGACCCGGCCAAAAACATTCAGTACTTC. Translating it yields CASSDSGDPAKNIQYF. Filled out from reference TRBV5-1 and TRBJ2-4, the complete variable domain reads KAGVTQTPRYLIKTRGQQVTLSCSPISGHRSVSWYQQTPGQGLQFLFEYFSETQRNKGNFPGRFSGRQFSNSRSEMNVSTLELGDSALYLCASSDSGDPAKNIQYFGAGTRLSVL.

Many counts were recorded for this clonotype. CDR3 in amino acids: CASSLGPSSYNEQFF. The CDR3 region has the DNA TGTGCCAGCAGCTTGGGGCCTAGCTCCTACAATGAGCAGTTCTTC. The rearrangement uses TRBV5-5 and TRBJ2-1; D not certain. This CDR3 spans 15 amino acids. Looked up from germline, CDR1 is SGHKS and CDR2 is YYEKEE (reference sequence). V was clipped by 0 bases and J by 0 bases, with 7 bases between them. Together with reference TRBV5-5 and TRBJ2-1, the CDR3 gives the full variable domain: DAGVTQSPTHLIKTRGQQVTLRCSPISGHKSVSWYQQVLGQGPQFIFQYYEKEERGRGNFPDRFSARQFPNYSSELNVNALLLGDSALYLCASSLGPSSYNEQFFGPGTRLTVL.

There are many counts of this clonotype. The chain is built from TRBV5-1 and TRBJ2-1; TRBD2 agrees at 13 bases. CDR1 SGHRS and CDR2 YFSETQ come from the germline V gene. The J segment lost 7 bases and the V segment lost 5 bases, leaving 3 bases of the junction unmatched. The CDR3 has 14 residues. This CDR3 is CASRTSGGINEQFF. Here the CDR3 DNA reads TGCGCCAGCAGGACTAGCGGGGGGATTAATGAGCAGTTCTTC.

The chain links TRBV12-3 or TRBV12-4 to TRBJ1-5, with a weak D call TRBD1 (5 bases). This CDR3 spans 15 amino acids. V was shortened by 7 bases and J by 3 bases, with 16 bases between the two germline ends. CDR3 coding DNA: TGTGCCAGCATGGCAGGGCTTGAACCCAATCAGCCCCAGCATTTT. Translating it yields CASMAGLEPNQPQHF.

This clonotype was found many times. This rearrangement joins TRBV12-3 or TRBV12-4 to TRBJ2-2; D ambiguous. The V end lost 4 bases, the J end lost 0 bases, and 15 bases lay between the germline ends. The CDR3 loop spans 17 amino acids. The CDR3 protein is CASSWGTDSANTGELFF. The CDR3 DNA reads as TGTGCCAGCAGTTGGGGTACAGACTCAGCGAACACCGGGGAGCTGTTTTTT.

The chain couples TRBV12-3 or TRBV12-4 to TRBJ2-1; the match to TRBD1 covers 7 bases. The CDR3 covers 11 residues. J lost 12 bases, V lost 6 bases, and 5 bases had no gene match. In DNA, the CDR3 is TGTGCCAGCAGCTACAGGGGATTGCAGTTCTTC. This sequence encodes CASSYRGLQFF.

This clonotype occurred many times. The chain uses TRBV27 and TRBJ2-3; D gene ambiguous. Germline-derived CDR1 and CDR2 are MNHEY and SMNVEV (reference sequence). V lost 3 bases, J lost 2 bases, and 6 bases lay in between. This CDR3 has 13 amino acids. The CDR3 DNA reads as TGTGCCAGCAGTTTGAGGTTCACAGATACGCAGTATTTT. It specifies CASSLRFTDTQYF.

This clonotype was recorded at least ten times. This rearrangement joins TRBV5-1 to TRBJ2-7; no clear D. Trimming cost V 3 bases and J 2 bases, with 15 bases left between them. The CDR3 has 15 residues. Germline loops: CDR1 SGHRS, CDR2 YFSETQ. The CDR3: CASSSLPGAPYEQYF. Written as DNA, the CDR3 is TGCGCCAGCAGCTCGTTACCGGGCGCCCCCTACGAGCAGTACTTC.

This clonotype was recorded many times. J is TRBJ2-1 and V is TRBV5-1, with D perhaps matching TRBD1 or TRBD2 (5 bases each). V shed 2 bases and J shed 7 bases, with 16 bases lying between them. The CDR3 runs to 15 residues. Germline V gene data show CDR1 as SGHRS and CDR2 as YFSETQ. CDR3 bases: TGCGCCAGCAGCTTATCGGTTGGGGGTGGAAATGAGCAGTTCTTC. Residues: CASSLSVGGGNEQFF.

This clonotype was seen ten or more times. This chain connects TRBV10-2 to TRBJ2-3, with D unclear. CDR3 length: 14 amino acids. CDR1 is WSHSY and CDR2 is SAAADI in the germline V gene. V lost 2 bases and J lost 5, with 11 bases in between. The CDR3 loop is CASSEGLERDTQYF. DNA for the CDR3: TGCGCCAGCAGTGAGGGGCTAGAAAGAGATACGCAGTATTTT.

This clonotype was seen many times. The V and J genes are TRBV20-1 and TRBJ2-3; either TRBD1 or TRBD2 may supply D (6 bases each). Germline CDR1 is DFQATT and CDR2 is SNEGSKA (reference sequence). The CDR3 runs to 13 residues. The ends were cut back, 7 bases at V and 1 base at J, with 12 bases in the middle. The CDR3, as DNA: TGCAGTGTCAGGAGGGGGGGCACAGATACGCAGTATTTT. Translation gives CSVRRGGTDTQYF.

This clonotype was observed many times. The germline gene is not matched at one end of the junction; a read error may be the cause. DNA of the CDR3: TGTGCCATCAGGGAGTCCGGGGGAGATACGCAGTATTTT. Translation: CAIRESGGDTQYF. The chain is built from TRBV10-3 and TRBJ2-3; the D gene is possibly TRBD2 (6 bases). This CDR3 spans 13 amino acids. Germline V gives CDR1 ENHRY, CDR2 SYGVKD.

Many counts were recorded for this clonotype. The V and J genes are TRBV5-1 and TRBJ1-1, with a weak D call TRBD1 (6 bases). V was pared by 6 bases and J by 7 bases, with 16 bases between. Germline CDR1 is SGHRS and CDR2 is YFSETQ. The CDR3 extends over 13 amino acids. The CDR3 loop is CASTLPGAGEAFF. CDR3 nucleotide sequence: TGCGCCAGCACACTCCCAGGGGCAGGTGAAGCTTTCTTT.

This clonotype was detected a few times. The chain has TRBV20-1 and TRBJ2-1; possible D gene TRBD1, 6 bases. Per germline, CDR1 DFQATT and CDR2 SNEGSKA (reference sequence). The CDR3 runs 15 residues. Trimming stripped 4 bases from V and 12 bases from J, with 25 bases between. CDR3 nucleotides: TGCAGTGCTACTACCCGGGACCAGTTACAAGGGGGGCAGTTCTTC. Amino acids: CSATTRDQLQGGQFF.

This clonotype was observed many times. The chain couples TRBV7-2 to TRBJ1-1, with D possibly matching TRBD1 (5 bases). Germline CDR1 reads SGHTA; CDR2 reads FQGNSA. The CDR3 totals 12 residues. The V and J ends lost 3 bases and 7 bases respectively, with 9 bases between them. CDR3 region: CASSFGALEAFF. The CDR3 coding sequence is TGTGCCAGCAGCTTCGGGGCCCTTGAAGCTTTCTTT. The full variable domain, in which reference TRBV7-2 and TRBJ1-1 provide the parts outside the CDR3, is GAGVSQSPSNKVTEKGKDVELRCDPISGHTALYWYRQSLGQGLEFLIYFQGNSAPDKSGLPSDRFSAERTGGSVSTLTIQRTQQEDSAVYLCASSFGALEAFFGQGTRLTVV.

This clonotype was counted ten times or more. This chain connects TRBV5-1 to TRBJ2-1; D ambiguous. Trimming pared 0 bases from V and 6 bases from J, leaving 7 bases between. There are 13 residues in the CDR3. The germline gives CDR1 SGHRS, CDR2 YFSETQ. CDR3 in amino acids: CASSLGPANEQFF. The CDR3 DNA is TGCGCCAGCAGCTTGGGACCCGCCAATGAGCAGTTCTTC.

This clonotype has a count of ten or more. The chain has TRBV18 and TRBJ2-3, with unresolved D. This CDR3 contains 16 residues. Trimming removed 2 bases from V and 6 bases from J, with 18 bases in between. CDR1 KGHSH and CDR2 LQKENI come from the germline V gene. The CDR3 is CASSPFGDAYDDTQYF. The CDR3 coding sequence is TGTGCCAGCTCACCATTTGGGGATGCTTACGATGATACGCAGTATTTT.

J is TRBJ1-6 and V is TRBV18; possibly TRBD1 for D (6 bases). The length of the CDR3 is 15 residues. Trimming shortened V by 6 bases and J by 8 bases, and 17 bases separated the two germline ends. CDR1 is KGHSH and CDR2 is LQKENI in the germline V gene. Written as DNA, the CDR3 is TGTGCCAGCTCTTCCCACGGGACAATCGATTCACCCCTCCACTTT. It yields the protein CASSSHGTIDSPLHF. The full variable domain, its missing parts supplied by reference TRBV18 and TRBJ1-6, is NAGVMQNPRHLVRRRGQEARLRCSPMKGHSHVYWYRQLPEEGLKFMVYLQKENIIDESGMPKERFSAEFPKEGPSILRIQQVVRGDSAAYFCASSSHGTIDSPLHFGNGTRLTVT.

This clonotype was detected many times. The CDR3 sequence is CAIRVPGQGQSEQYF. CDR3 coding DNA: TGTGCCATCAGGGTTCCGGGACAGGGTCAATCCGAGCAGTACTTC. The V call is TRBV10-3, the J call TRBJ2-7; 9 bases align to TRBD1. The germline V gene has CDR1 ENHRY and CDR2 SYGVKD. CDR3 length equals 15 residues. V was clipped by 6 bases and J by 6 bases; unmatched bases: 12.

In this sample, this clonotype turned up many times. This CDR3 reads CSANRIRNEQFF. CDR3 bases: TGCAGTGCTAACAGGATTAGGAATGAGCAGTTCTTC. The chain links TRBV20-1 to TRBJ2-1; D possibly corresponds to TRBD1 (5 bases). There are 12 residues in the CDR3. V was trimmed by 4 bases and J by 7 bases, leaving 11 bases between them. From germline, CDR1 is DFQATT and CDR2 SNEGSKA (reference sequence).

V gene TRBV28 combines with J gene TRBJ2-5, with D hard to call. Trimming cost V 5 bases and J 2 bases, with 27 bases left between them. Germline V gene data show CDR1 as MDHEN and CDR2 as SYDVKM. The CDR3 has 19 residues. CDR3 DNA sequence: TGTGCCAGCAGTACCCGAACCCTCCCCCAGTCCGGTTGGCAAGAGACCCAGTACTTC. It encodes CASSTRTLPQSGWQETQYF.

This clonotype was seen ten or more times. The V and J genes are TRBV10-1 and TRBJ2-1; D remains ambiguous. The CDR3 contains 13 residues. CDR1 and CDR2 from the germline V gene are WNHNN and SYGVQD (reference sequence). Trimming removed 3 bases at V and 4 bases at J, with 7 bases between. In DNA form, the CDR3 reads TGCGCCAGCAGTGAAGACTCTTACAATGAGCAGTTCTTC. It specifies CASSEDSYNEQFF.

In its sample, this clonotype was seen many times. The V and J genes are TRBV6-6 and TRBJ1-4, with a weak D call TRBD1 (5 bases). CDR3 length equals 14 residues. Germline loops: CDR1 MNHNY, CDR2 SVGAGI (reference sequence). V dropped 8 bases and J dropped 4 bases, with 14 bases sitting between them. The chain's CDR3 is CASHTRAINEKLFF. For the CDR3, the DNA is TGTGCCAGCCATACCAGGGCGATTAATGAAAAACTGTTTTTT.

The chain recombines TRBV5-1 with TRBJ1-1; perhaps TRBD1 as D (5 bases). The germline CDR1 and CDR2 sequences are SGHRS and YFSETQ. V lost 5 bases to trimming and J lost 10 bases, with 18 bases between them. This CDR3 comprises 13 residues. CDR3 protein: CASSRSLGGVAFF. The CDR3 region has the DNA TGCGCCAGCAGTCGCAGTCTGGGGGGGGTAGCTTTCTTT.

This clonotype was seen more than once but under ten times. The chain couples TRBV5-1 to TRBJ2-5; D perhaps matches TRBD2 (6 bases). Germline V CDR1 and CDR2: SGHRS, YFSETQ. This CDR3 comprises 15 residues. V shed 0 bases and J shed 2 bases, with 11 bases lying between them. CDR3 loop: CASSLARGSQETQYF. CDR3 coding DNA: TGCGCCAGCAGCTTGGCGCGGGGATCGCAAGAGACCCAGTACTTC.